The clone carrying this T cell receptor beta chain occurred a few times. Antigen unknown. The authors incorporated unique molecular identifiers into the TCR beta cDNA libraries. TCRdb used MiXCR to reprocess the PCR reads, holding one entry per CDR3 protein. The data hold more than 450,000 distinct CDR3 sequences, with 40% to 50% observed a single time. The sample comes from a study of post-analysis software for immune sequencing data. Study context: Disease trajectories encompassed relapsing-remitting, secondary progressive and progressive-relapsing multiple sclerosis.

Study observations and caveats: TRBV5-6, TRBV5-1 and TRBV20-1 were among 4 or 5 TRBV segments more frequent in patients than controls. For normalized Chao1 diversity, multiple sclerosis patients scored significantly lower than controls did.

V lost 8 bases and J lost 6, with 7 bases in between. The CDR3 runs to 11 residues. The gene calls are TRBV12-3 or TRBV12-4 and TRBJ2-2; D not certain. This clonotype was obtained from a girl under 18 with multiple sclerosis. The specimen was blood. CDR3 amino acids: CASRRPGELFF. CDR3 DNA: TGTGCCAGCCGACGGCCCGGGGAGCTGTTTTTT.